Each of the 15 T cell receptor beta chains below was sequenced from the same sample in a study of CD8+ T cells in alopecia areata. cDNA serving as the sequencing template came from extracted, reverse transcribed RNA. Measured with immunoSEQ multiplex PCR; TCRdb has only the in-frame clones, and not every one. The table lists 200,000 to 250,000 clones, roughly 64% of them singletons. Treatment defined: oral pan-JAK inhibitor, 5-10 mg twice daily. Specimen: CD4+ T cells sorted from blood, collected at week 4, from a patient treated with tofacitinib. These receptors were collected from a human donor with alopecia areata.

The chain is built from TRBV13 and TRBJ1-2; D is perhaps TRBD1 (5 bases). V lost 6 bases and J lost 7, with 15 bases in between. The CDR3 consists of 13 residues. Germline V lookup: CDR1 PRHDT, CDR2 FYEKMQ (reference sequence). CDR3 sequence: CASSLRGAGGYTF. The CDR3 nucleotides read TGTGCCAGCAGTCTCCGAGGGGCAGGTGGCTACACCTTC.

There are a few counts of this clone. The chain recombines TRBV25-1 with TRBJ1-2; D is uncertain. Trimming stripped 0 bases from V and 4 bases from J, with 6 bases between. Germline V CDR1 and CDR2: MGHDK, SYGVNS. This CDR3 has 13 residues. In DNA, the CDR3 is TGTGCCAGCAGTGAATACGCAACCTATGGCTACACCTTC. It translates to CASSEYATYGYTF.

The genes are TRBV5-1 and TRBJ2-5, with D perhaps TRBD1 or TRBD2 (5 bases each). The CDR3 extends over 15 amino acids. Germline V lookup: CDR1 SGHRS, CDR2 YFSETQ. V gave up 1 base and J gave up 1 base, with 11 bases separating them. CDR3 DNA sequence: TGCGCCAGCAGCTTGCAGCAGGGACCCCAAGAGACCCAGTACTTC. It specifies CASSLQQGPQETQYF.

The rearrangement joins TRBV30 to TRBJ1-6; a possible D gene is TRBD1 (5 bases). Per germline, CDR1 GTSNPN and CDR2 SVGIG (reference sequence). This CDR3 is 16 amino acids long. The germline V and J ends were trimmed by 1 base and 6 bases, with 16 bases remaining between them. The CDR3 sequence: CAWSGAKTVLNSPLHF. CDR3 bases: TGTGCCTGGAGTGGGGCCAAGACAGTTCTTAATTCACCCCTCCACTTT.

J is TRBJ2-5 and V is TRBV29-1; D ambiguous. V gave up 1 base and J gave up 2 bases, with 8 bases separating them. The CDR3 contains 13 residues. Germline CDR1 and CDR2: SQVTM and ANQGSEA. The DNA for the CDR3 is TGCAGCGTTGAAGTCTCCAGTCAAGAGACCCAGTACTTC. Translated: CSVEVSSQETQYF.

This clone was picked up one time. The chain links TRBV4-3 to TRBJ1-1; a possible D gene is TRBD1 (5 bases). Germline lookup yields CDR1 LGHNA and CDR2 YSLEER. The CDR3 sequence is 12 residues long. With 1 base removed from V and 11 bases from J, the gap between germline ends came to 11 bases. The CDR3, as DNA: TGCGCCAGCAGCCAAGTCGCAGGGTTGGCTTTCTTT. This gives the protein CASSQVAGLAFF.

The chain joins TRBV7-2 to TRBJ2-2, with TRBD1 matching over 8 bases. CDR1 is SGHTA and CDR2 is FQGNSA in the germline V gene. V shed 5 bases and J 1 base; nucleotides not matched to a gene: 6. The CDR3 is 16 residues long. The chain's CDR3 is CASSPMGTGNTGELFF. CDR3 coding DNA: TGTGCCAGCAGCCCCATGGGGACAGGGAACACCGGGGAGCTGTTTTTT.

The gene calls are TRBV30 and TRBJ2-2, with 9 nucleotides matching TRBD1. Trimming removed 3 bases from V and 1 base from J; junction bases left unmatched: 6. The CDR3 covers 16 residues. Germline V gene sequence: CDR1 GTSNPN, CDR2 SVGIG (reference sequence). The CDR3 DNA follows: TGTGCCTGGAGCAATCCGGGACAGGGGAACACCGGGGAGCTGTTTTTT. Its protein is CAWSNPGQGNTGELFF.

The rearrangement joins TRBV9 to TRBJ1-6, with a weak D call TRBD1 (6 bases). V lost 3 bases and J 10 bases, leaving 20 bases between the germline ends. CDR1 is SGDLS and CDR2 is YYNGEE in the germline V gene. The CDR3 has 16 residues. DNA for the CDR3: TGTGCCAGCAGCGCGGGACAATCCATTACCGGATCACCCCTCCACTTT. Translating it yields CASSAGQSITGSPLHF.

CDR3 region: CATSRGSLAGGFNEQFF. The CDR3 nucleotides read TGTGCCACCAGCAGAGGATCTCTAGCGGGGGGTTTTAATGAGCAGTTCTTC. The rearrangement uses TRBV15 and TRBJ2-1; TRBD2 agrees at 11 bases. Germline CDR1 and CDR2: LNHNV and YYDKDF (reference sequence). Trimming removed 1 base from V and 7 bases from J; junction bases left unmatched: 9. The length of the CDR3 is 17 residues.

This clone occurred a few times. Written as DNA, the CDR3 is TGCGCCAGCAGCCAAGAGGGGCTACGGGACAGGGGGCAGGAGGGCTACACCTTC. Its protein product is CASSQEGLRDRGQEGYTF. The rearrangement uses TRBV4-1 and TRBJ1-2; TRBD1 matches 12 bases. The CDR3 consists of 18 residues. Germline CDR1 and CDR2: MGHRA and YSYEKL. V lost 0 bases, J lost 8 bases, and 13 bases stayed unmatched.

V usage is TRBV29-1 and J usage is TRBJ1-1; D is ambiguous. V was trimmed by 3 bases and J by 1 base, leaving 6 bases between them. The CDR3 sequence is 12 residues long. From germline, CDR1 is SQVTM and CDR2 ANQGSEA. The CDR3 loop is CSVDSGNTEAFF. CDR3 in DNA: TGCAGCGTTGACTCGGGGAACACTGAAGCTTTCTTT.

V gene TRBV7-6 combines with J gene TRBJ1-5; 9 bases match TRBD1. Germline V gene sequence: CDR1 SGHVS, CDR2 FNYEAQ. V lost 5 bases and J lost 3; bases outside the gene matches: 5. This CDR3 is 15 amino acids long. CDR3 sequence: CASSPGQGANQPQHF. The CDR3 coding sequence is TGTGCCAGCAGCCCGGGACAGGGAGCCAATCAGCCCCAGCATTTT.

The CDR3 bases are TGTGCCAGCAGCCCACCTAGCGGGGGGGGATACAATGAGCAGTTCTTC. Residues: CASSPPSGGGYNEQFF. This rearrangement joins TRBV7-2 to TRBJ2-1, with 12 bases that match TRBD2. J was trimmed by 4 bases and V by 5 bases; bases with no gene match: 6. CDR1 is SGHTA, CDR2 FQGNSA, per germline. The CDR3 spans 16 residues.

This rearrangement joins TRBV18 to TRBJ2-2; D may be TRBD1 (5 bases). The germline gives CDR1 KGHSH, CDR2 LQKENI. Trimming took 4 bases from V and 2 from J, leaving 5 bases between them. The CDR3 has 13 amino acids. This CDR3 reads CASSRGNTGELFF. Written as DNA, the CDR3 is TGTGCCAGCTCACGGGGCAACACCGGGGAGCTGTTTTTT.